This T cell receptor beta chain was captured in a study of CD8 T cells in ankylosing spondylitis. Study observations and caveats: Typical of ankylosing spondylitis blood, it appeared, was a TCR beta motif of roughly eight highly homologous variants. Significant enrichment of disease-linked clones was reportedly seen in matched ankylosing spondylitis synovial fluid. The authors found the disease-linked clones to be CD8+ and relatively rare in peripheral blood.

Points on this clonotype: The target antigen is unknown.

Looked up from germline, CDR1 is SGHVS and CDR2 is FQNEAQ. With V trimmed by 4 bases and J by 4 bases, 4 bases remained unmatched. This CDR3 comprises 16 residues. As the method for making TCR beta libraries, quantitative 5'-RACE with molecular barcodes was used. TCRdb reprocessed the 5' RACE reads via MiXCR and lists one record per CDR3 protein. The repertoire holds about 220,000 distinct CDR3 sequences, with 6% to 8.5% as singletons. This clonotype was sampled from a male donor with ankylosing spondylitis. V is TRBV7-8 and J is TRBJ2-3, with TRBD2 matching 14 bases. The sequenced sample was blood, either unsorted or a sorted T cell fraction (not recorded which). In nucleotides, the CDR3 is TGTGCCAGCAGCTCGGGACTAGCGGGAGCCCCAGATACGCAGTATTTT. Residues: CASSSGLAGAPDTQYF.